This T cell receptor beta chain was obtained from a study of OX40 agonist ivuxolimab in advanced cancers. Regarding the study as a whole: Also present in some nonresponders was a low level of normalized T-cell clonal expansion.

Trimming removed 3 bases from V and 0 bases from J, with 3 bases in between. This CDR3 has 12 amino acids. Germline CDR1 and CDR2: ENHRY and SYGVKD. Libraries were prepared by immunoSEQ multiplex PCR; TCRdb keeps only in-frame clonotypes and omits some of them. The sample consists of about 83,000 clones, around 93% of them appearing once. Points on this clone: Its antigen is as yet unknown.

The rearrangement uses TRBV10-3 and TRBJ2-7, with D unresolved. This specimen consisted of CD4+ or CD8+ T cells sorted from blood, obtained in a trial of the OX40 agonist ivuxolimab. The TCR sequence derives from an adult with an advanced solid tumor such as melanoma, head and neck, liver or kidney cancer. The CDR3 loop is CAISDTSYEQYF. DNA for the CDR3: TGTGCCATCAGTGACACCTCCTACGAGCAGTACTTC.